One sample yielded the 6 T cell receptor beta chains listed below, sequenced in a study of CD8+ T cells in alopecia areata. Sample treatment: oral pan-JAK inhibitor, 5-10 mg twice daily. The sequencing template was cDNA reverse transcribed from extracted RNA. Method: immunoSEQ multiplex PCR; TCRdb's copy keeps in-frame clones and lacks some. The sample comprises around 210,000 clones, 64% of which are singletons, and about 4% rests with the top ten. The source material was CD4+ T cells sorted from blood, sampled at week 4, from a patient treated with tofacitinib. The source is a human donor with alopecia areata.

This chain links TRBV15 with TRBJ1-5; possibly TRBD1 for D (5 bases). The CDR3 consists of 16 residues. Germline assignment: CDR1 LNHNV and CDR2 YYDKDF (reference sequence). Trimming removed 3 bases from V and 2 bases from J, with 14 bases in between. In nucleotides, the CDR3 is TGTGCCACCAGCAGTGGCCAGGGCTTCGGCAATCAGCCCCAGCATTTT. This sequence encodes CATSSGQGFGNQPQHF.

The chain couples TRBV25-1 to TRBJ2-7; 9 nucleotides match TRBD2. V lost 4 bases and J lost 2; bases outside the gene matches: 9. Per germline, CDR1 MGHDK and CDR2 SYGVNS. CDR3 length equals 16 residues. In DNA, the CDR3 is TGTGCCAGCAGTGGGGGCAGCGGGGGGATCGCCTACGAGCAGTACTTC. Its protein is CASSGGSGGIAYEQYF.

This rearrangement joins TRBV5-1 to TRBJ1-5; TRBD1 is a possible D gene (6 bases). The CDR3 runs 16 residues. Germline loops: CDR1 SGHRS, CDR2 YFSETQ. The V end lost 4 bases, the J end lost 0 bases, and 14 bases lay between the germline ends. The CDR3 loop is CASSLAGVNSNQPQHF. CDR3 DNA sequence: TGCGCCAGCAGCCTGGCAGGGGTGAATAGCAATCAGCCCCAGCATTTT. The variable domain in full, completed from reference TRBV5-1 and TRBJ1-5, reads KAGVTQTPRYLIKTRGQQVTLSCSPISGHRSVSWYQQTPGQGLQFLFEYFSETQRNKGNFPGRFSGRQFSNSRSEMNVSTLELGDSALYLCASSLAGVNSNQPQHFGDGTRLSIL.

The rearrangement links TRBV30 to TRBJ1-1; perhaps TRBD1 as D (5 bases). Trimming shortened V by 2 bases and J by 1 base, and 8 bases separated the two germline ends. The CDR3 has 13 residues. Per germline, CDR1 GTSNPN and CDR2 SVGIG (reference sequence). The CDR3 sequence: CAWSSGTNTEAFF. CDR3 DNA: TGTGCCTGGAGTAGCGGGACGAACACTGAAGCTTTCTTT.

This chain connects TRBV5-4 to TRBJ2-3; 10 bases map to TRBD2. The CDR3 sequence is 17 residues long. The junction had 15 bases not matched to a gene; V was cut back by 3 bases and J by 8 bases. Germline-derived CDR1 and CDR2 are SGHNT and YYREEE (reference sequence). The CDR3 sequence: CASSSELITSGVGTQYF. CDR3 nucleotides: TGTGCCAGCAGCTCGGAGCTCATAACTAGCGGGGTTGGTACGCAGTATTTT.

The genes are TRBV5-1 and TRBJ2-4; D unclear. The CDR3 is made up of 16 amino acids. V dropped 4 bases and J dropped 1 base, with 15 bases sitting between them. CDR1 is SGHRS and CDR2 is YFSETQ in the germline V gene. CDR3 sequence (DNA): TGCGCCAGCAGCGAGACCCTCACCGGGGCCAAAAACATTCAGTACTTC. Encoded protein: CASSETLTGAKNIQYF.